This T cell receptor (beta chain) derives from a study of T cells in Graves' hyperthyroidism and ophthalmopathy. Amplified regions were TCR beta CDR3 sequences from RNA transcripts. When the TCR CDR3 underwent first-round RT-PCR, the HTBI primer set was used. MiXCR was run by TCRdb on the multiplex PCR reads, yielding one entry per CDR3 protein. The sample has more than 300,000 distinct CDR3 sequences; approximately 15% are singletons. Trimming cost V 10 bases and J 0 bases, with 13 bases left between them. Germline assignment: CDR1 MNHNS and CDR2 SASEGT. This CDR3 spans 14 amino acids. This clonotype has just a few counts.

This TCR derives from a woman under 40 with Graves' hyperthyroidism. The sequenced sample consisted of blood. The chain recombines TRBV6-1 with TRBJ1-3; D is uncertain. DNA for the CDR3: TGTGCCACCAACCCCAGGAGCTCTGGAAACACCATATATTTT. Amino acid sequence: CATNPRSSGNTIYF.